The 4 T cell receptor beta chains below all came from one sample that was sequenced in a study of T cell responses to AZD1222 COVID-19 vaccine. TCRdb's table, derived via immunoSEQ multiplex PCR, lists solely in-frame clones and lacks some. The sample includes approximately 110,000 clones, around 96% of them seen just once. The sequencing here drew on peripheral blood, taken on day 0 of AZD1222 vaccination. These receptors originate from an adult in good health.

This clone has more than one count but fewer than ten. The chain couples TRBV18 to TRBJ2-5; 7 bases agree with TRBD1. CDR3 length: 13 residues. The V segment lost 5 bases and the J segment 4 bases; nucleotides outside the gene matches: 4. Per the germline V gene, CDR1 is KGHSH and CDR2 is LQKENI. The CDR3 protein is CASSSYRGETQYF. As DNA, the CDR3 is TGTGCCAGCTCATCCTACAGGGGAGAGACCCAGTACTTC.

This rearrangement joins TRBV9 to TRBJ1-1; D gene uncertain. Trimming pared 3 bases from V and 0 bases from J, leaving 12 bases between. Germline values: CDR1 SGDLS, CDR2 YYNGEE. The CDR3 spans 15 residues. This CDR3 reads CASSGQESMNTEAFF. CDR3 sequence (DNA): TGTGCCAGCAGCGGACAAGAAAGCATGAACACTGAAGCTTTCTTT.

The V and J genes are TRBV29-1 and TRBJ1-1; perhaps TRBD1 as D (5 bases). Trimming stripped 8 bases from V and 0 bases from J, with 13 bases between. The CDR3 is made up of 13 amino acids. Per the germline V gene, CDR1 is SQVTM and CDR2 is ANQGSEA. The CDR3 region is CSIKGTLNTEAFF. The CDR3 DNA reads TGCAGCATAAAAGGGACCTTGAACACTGAAGCTTTCTTT.

The chain joins TRBV9 to TRBJ1-2; 7 nucleotides align to TRBD1. Germline V gene data show CDR1 as SGDLS and CDR2 as YYNGEE. The V gene end was trimmed by 4 bases and the J gene end by 8 bases; junction bases not matched to a gene: 17. This CDR3 is built from 16 residues. The DNA of the CDR3 is TGTGCCAGCAGCCGGGACAGCGGCATATGGCTACAAGGCTACACCTTC. Its protein product is CASSRDSGIWLQGYTF.